Listed below are T cell receptor beta chains from one sample, sequenced in a study of T cells in Graves' hyperthyroidism and ophthalmopathy. TCRdb passed the multiplex PCR reads through MiXCR, listing each CDR3 protein once. The sample holds approximately 370,000 distinct CDR3 sequences, about a sixth seen once. The source material was blood. These receptor sequences come from a woman in her 30s with Graves' hyperthyroidism that later progressed to Graves' ophthalmopathy. The CDR3 runs from the conserved cysteine through the conserved F or W. The D gene is left open where the match is weak. Where a row states a size, it is once, few, many or the class of an expanded clone; other rows omit it.

d_gene	v_gene	j_gene	abundance	CDR3aa	CDR3nt
TRBD2	TRBV27	TRBJ2-7	NA	CASSPELAGDSYEQYF	TGTGCCAGCAGTCCGGAACTAGCGGGAGACTCCTACGAGCAGTACTTC
NA	TRBV7-8	TRBJ1-2	few	CASSSPSVYGYTF	TGTGCCAGCAGCTCCCCCAGCGTTTATGGCTACACCTTC
NA	TRBV19	TRBJ2-1	few	CASRGGMSYGSYNEQFF	TGTGCCAGTAGGGGGGGAATGAGTTACGGGAGCTACAATGAGCAGTTCTTC
TRBD1	TRBV6-1	TRBJ2-2	few	CASISGTGFLHTGELFF	TGTGCCAGCATCTCAGGGACAGGTTTCTTACACACCGGGGAGCTGTTTTTT
TRBD1	TRBV4-1	TRBJ2-5	few	CASSGQGEIQETQYF	TGCGCCAGCAGTGGACAGGGGGAGATCCAAGAGACCCAGTACTTC
NA	TRBV12-3/TRBV12-4	TRBJ2-7	NA	CASSLGPILEQYF	TGTGCCAGCAGTTTAGGACCGATTCTCGAGCAGTACTTC
NA	TRBV28	TRBJ1-6	many	CASSLVEGYRSNRSPLHF	TGTGCCAGCAGTTTAGTTGAGGGCTACCGAAGTAATAGGTCACCCCTCCACTTT
TRBD2	TRBV5-1	TRBJ2-3	many	CASSRDYRFKNTQYF	TGCGCCAGCAGCCGGGACTATCGGTTTAAAAATACGCAGTATTTT
NA	TRBV20-1	TRBJ2-3	NA	CSARDRVSSTATDTQYF	TGCAGTGCTAGAGACAGGGTTTCCTCCACCGCCACAGATACGCAGTATTTT
NA	TRBV20-1	TRBJ2-7	NA	CSDENIGRASPPYEQYF	TGCAGTGACGAGAACATTGGTCGGGCTAGCCCTCCCTACGAGCAGTACTTC
NA	TRBV15	TRBJ2-7	few	CATSRGRVYEQYF	TGTGCCACCAGCAGAGGCAGGGTCTACGAGCAGTACTTC
NA	TRBV6-5	TRBJ1-3	NA	CASSYSIGSGNSGNTIYF	TGTGCCAGCAGTTACTCGATAGGCAGCGGAAACTCTGGAAACACCATATATTTT
NA	TRBV5-6	TRBJ2-1	few	CASSPGPSSYNEQFF	TGTGCCAGCAGCCCGGGCCCGAGCTCCTACAATGAGCAGTTCTTC
NA	TRBV19	TRBJ1-1	many	CASSPTRGSPPGAEAFF	TGTGCCAGTAGTCCCACGCGGGGCTCCCCCCCGGGCGCTGAAGCTTTCTTT
NA	TRBV20-1	TRBJ2-2	NA	CSAKDRVVPGELFF	TGCAGTGCTAAAGACAGAGTTGTTCCCGGGGAGCTGTTTTTT
NA	TRBV6-1	TRBJ2-1	NA	CASSEAPFNEQFF	TGTGCCAGCAGTGAAGCCCCCTTTAATGAGCAGTTCTTC
TRBD1	TRBV5-1	TRBJ1-2	NA	CASSPTGQGNYGYTF	TGCGCCAGCAGCCCCACGGGACAGGGGAACTATGGCTACACCTTC
NA	TRBV11-2	TRBJ1-2	many	CASSRAGYGYTF	TGTGCCAGCAGCCGGGCTGGCTATGGCTACACCTTC
TRBD1	TRBV20-1	TRBJ1-6	many	CSAWSGGHSPLHF	TGCAGTGCTTGGTCAGGGGGACATTCACCCCTCCACTTT
TRBD1	TRBV28	TRBJ1-6	NA	CANREDRDSPLHF	TGTGCCAACAGGGAGGACAGGGATTCACCCCTCCACTTT
TRBD1	TRBV11-1	TRBJ1-6	many	CASSQERDSRSPLHF	TGTGCCAGCAGCCAAGAGAGGGACAGCCGTTCACCCCTCCACTTT
NA	TRBV11-3	TRBJ2-2	many	CASSLSPGGMNTGELFF	TGTGCCAGCAGCTTATCGCCCGGCGGGATGAACACCGGGGAGCTGTTTTTT